These T cell receptor beta chains were read from a single sample in a study of neurological immune-mediated disorders. TCRdb called the 5' RACE reads again in MiXCR, with one record for every CDR3 protein. The sample yields 30,000 to 45,000 distinct CDR3 sequences, about a tenth seen once. The specimen was PBMCs. The receptors shown here come from a woman aged 25 to 39 with HTLV-1-associated myelopathy (HAM/TSP). Each CDR3 is given without its conserved first and last residue. Fields, in order: V gene, J gene, CDR3 protein.

v_call: TRBV30
j_call: TRBJ2-1
cdr3_aa: AWRGYNEQF

v_call: TRBV12-3/TRBV12-4
j_call: TRBJ1-2
cdr3_aa: ASRPDRANYGYT

v_call: TRBV20-1
j_call: TRBJ1-2
cdr3_aa: SARDQRVGLGYGYT

v_call: TRBV20-1
j_call: TRBJ2-3
cdr3_aa: SARPHLADITDTQY

v_call: TRBV5-6
j_call: TRBJ2-7
cdr3_aa: ASSLETGNEQY

v_call: TRBV10-3
j_call: TRBJ2-7
cdr3_aa: AISGSQGQGRKEQY

v_call: TRBV20-1
j_call: TRBJ2-1
cdr3_aa: SAHYRGRRFNNEQF

v_call: TRBV7-8
j_call: TRBJ2-6
cdr3_aa: ASSLGDRVDFGANVLT

v_call: TRBV5-1
j_call: TRBJ1-1
cdr3_aa: ASSFDGNTEAF

v_call: TRBV2
j_call: TRBJ1-1
cdr3_aa: ASSEGRGPPEAF

v_call: TRBV20-1
j_call: TRBJ2-3
cdr3_aa: SASSVWTGKYTDTQY

v_call: TRBV20-1
j_call: TRBJ2-1
cdr3_aa: SARRGDVLF

v_call: TRBV5-1
j_call: TRBJ2-7
cdr3_aa: ASSLDGSPYEQY

v_call: TRBV5-1
j_call: TRBJ1-1
cdr3_aa: ASSPEEGGMSRAF

v_call: TRBV20-1
j_call: TRBJ2-1
cdr3_aa: SANGLAGGRSYNEQF

v_call: TRBV7-9
j_call: TRBJ1-2
cdr3_aa: ASSTTSHEDLYGYT

v_call: TRBV20-1
j_call: TRBJ1-5
cdr3_aa: STKQGEQPQH

v_call: TRBV12-3/TRBV12-4
j_call: TRBJ2-3
cdr3_aa: ASSFDRGGTRDTQY

v_call: TRBV2
j_call: TRBJ2-7
cdr3_aa: ASSLGQVAHEQY

v_call: TRBV5-1
j_call: TRBJ1-6
cdr3_aa: ASTSSTGGQGLPLH

v_call: TRBV9
j_call: TRBJ1-5
cdr3_aa: ASSVGVNQPQH

v_call: TRBV20-1
j_call: TRBJ2-2
cdr3_aa: SAPWTGAPGGELF

v_call: TRBV10-3
j_call: TRBJ1-2
cdr3_aa: AIRPGQTQSYGYT

v_call: TRBV5-1
j_call: TRBJ2-7
cdr3_aa: ASSSTGTYEQY

v_call: TRBV7-6
j_call: TRBJ1-1
cdr3_aa: ASSLSRVKNTEAF

v_call: TRBV5-6
j_call: TRBJ1-1
cdr3_aa: ASSFDDRANTEAF

v_call: TRBV7-2
j_call: TRBJ1-5
cdr3_aa: ASSLRGGGNQPQH

v_call: TRBV20-1
j_call: TRBJ2-1
cdr3_aa: SASPGRGEQF

v_call: TRBV5-1
j_call: TRBJ1-6
cdr3_aa: ASSLVAGSRGSPLH

v_call: TRBV4-1
j_call: TRBJ2-3
cdr3_aa: ASSQEYRADTQY

v_call: TRBV6-5
j_call: TRBJ2-7
cdr3_aa: ASSYSRVDSMEQY

v_call: TRBV20-1
j_call: TRBJ2-3
cdr3_aa: SASLGGADTQY

v_call: TRBV6-5
j_call: TRBJ1-2
cdr3_aa: ASRQGFYGYT

v_call: TRBV9
j_call: TRBJ2-1
cdr3_aa: ASSVAREEESYNEQF

v_call: TRBV5-1
j_call: TRBJ1-1
cdr3_aa: ASSPNKPGTFNTEAF

v_call: TRBV29-1
j_call: TRBJ2-7
cdr3_aa: SVQQGPNTYEQY

v_call: TRBV4-1
j_call: TRBJ1-1
cdr3_aa: ASSQATGASTEAF

v_call: TRBV20-1
j_call: TRBJ1-1
cdr3_aa: SARRGGDRESWGTEAF

v_call: TRBV20-1
j_call: TRBJ2-1
cdr3_aa: SARKAGVDNEQF

v_call: TRBV6-2/TRBV6-3
j_call: TRBJ2-6
cdr3_aa: ASDHRCPGANVLT

v_call: TRBV28
j_call: TRBJ2-7
cdr3_aa: ASSFRVGYEQY

v_call: TRBV20-1
j_call: TRBJ1-2
cdr3_aa: SASRVKGFYGYT

v_call: TRBV7-9
j_call: TRBJ1-6
cdr3_aa: ASSLACLRNSPLH

v_call: TRBV3-1
j_call: TRBJ2-7
cdr3_aa: ASSPLGYEQY

v_call: TRBV10-2
j_call: TRBJ2-7
cdr3_aa: ASSDLYYEQY

v_call: TRBV5-1
j_call: TRBJ1-4
cdr3_aa: ASSLDRSNEKLF

v_call: TRBV20-1
j_call: TRBJ2-3
cdr3_aa: SASGGGVSDTQY

v_call: TRBV6-5
j_call: TRBJ1-4
cdr3_aa: ASSYATGGNEKLF

v_call: TRBV20-1
j_call: TRBJ2-3
cdr3_aa: SARRLEGRTDTQY

v_call: TRBV20-1
j_call: TRBJ2-7
cdr3_aa: SARDLQGPVSYEQY